Listed here is a single T cell receptor (beta chain). Its antigen is not known. V was clipped by 5 bases and J by 2 bases; unmatched bases: 4. This CDR3 comprises 16 residues. In germline, CDR1 is LNHDA, CDR2 SQIVND (reference sequence). Produced via immunoSEQ multiplex PCR; TCRdb's table is partial and in-frame only. The sample holds around 40,000 clones; roughly four fifths are singletons and the top ten take about 4%. The data stem from a study of graft-versus-host responses after intestinal transplantation. Study background: Tacrolimus plus steroids were given to all recipients for about 3 years, preceded by anti-thymocyte globulin induction. Overall study findings and caveats: Allografts of one patient group, those with graft-donor T cell macrochimerism, had high graft-versus-host to host-versus-graft clonal ratios.

This sequence originates from a human patient who received an intestinal transplant, so some T cells may come from the graft donor. The material was PBMCs, obtained less than 1,400 days after transplant. The V call is TRBV19, the J call TRBJ2-1, with 12 nucleotides matching TRBD2. CDR3 loop: CASSGLAGRPYNEQFF. In DNA, the CDR3 is TGTGCCAGTAGTGGACTAGCGGGGCGCCCCTACAATGAGCAGTTCTTC.